This T cell receptor beta chain was sequenced for a study of early T cells in non-severe SARS-CoV-2 infection. Whole-study context: Chains from this unsorted whole-blood bulk RNA could not be paired.

Germline CDR1 SEHNR, CDR2 FQNEAQ (reference sequence). V shed 5 bases, J shed 0 bases, and the junction held 13 bases outside the gene matches. CDR3 length: 18 residues. Study results and limitations: Matching against VDJdb likely underestimated virus-specific expansions, favoring anti-spike CD8.

Tagging with unique molecular identifiers was applied to individual cDNA molecules. TCRdb called the 5' RACE reads again in MiXCR, with one record for every CDR3 protein. Of 60,000 or so distinct CDR3 sequences listed, just under 15% were seen once; the top ten hold about 9.1%. About this clonotype itself: Its antigen is undetermined.

V usage is TRBV7-9 and J usage is TRBJ2-5; 9 bases line up with TRBD2. This TCR was recovered from an adult who was a healthcare worker with PCR-confirmed SARS-CoV-2 infection or an uninfected control (not recorded which). Sample: whole blood, taken at baseline. The CDR3 sequence: CASSRPGASGEYQETQYF. The CDR3, as DNA: TGTGCCAGCAGCCGCCCGGGAGCTAGCGGGGAGTACCAAGAGACCCAGTACTTC.